The clone carrying this T cell receptor (beta chain) is deemed large. The antigen is unknown. The record originates from a study of OX40 agonist ivuxolimab in advanced cancers. Regarding the study as a whole: On average, CD8+ T cells showed a greater number of expanded clones than CD4+.

Germline CDR1 SEHNR, CDR2 FQNEAQ (reference sequence). The CDR3 spans 15 residues. V lost 1 base, J lost 6 bases, and 15 bases lay in between. The table came from immunoSEQ multiplex PCR; TCRdb's copy has only in-frame clones and leaves some out. Among around 30,000 clones listed, about 92% were seen once. This TCR derives from an adult with an advanced solid tumor such as melanoma, head and neck, liver or kidney cancer. The sample was CD4+ or CD8+ T cells sorted from blood, taken in a trial of the OX40 agonist ivuxolimab. The chain links TRBV7-9 to TRBJ1-2, with D possibly being TRBD1 (5 bases). CDR3 loop: CASSLVGRVENGYTF. The DNA for the CDR3 is TGTGCCAGCAGCTTAGTAGGCAGGGTCGAAAATGGCTACACCTTC.